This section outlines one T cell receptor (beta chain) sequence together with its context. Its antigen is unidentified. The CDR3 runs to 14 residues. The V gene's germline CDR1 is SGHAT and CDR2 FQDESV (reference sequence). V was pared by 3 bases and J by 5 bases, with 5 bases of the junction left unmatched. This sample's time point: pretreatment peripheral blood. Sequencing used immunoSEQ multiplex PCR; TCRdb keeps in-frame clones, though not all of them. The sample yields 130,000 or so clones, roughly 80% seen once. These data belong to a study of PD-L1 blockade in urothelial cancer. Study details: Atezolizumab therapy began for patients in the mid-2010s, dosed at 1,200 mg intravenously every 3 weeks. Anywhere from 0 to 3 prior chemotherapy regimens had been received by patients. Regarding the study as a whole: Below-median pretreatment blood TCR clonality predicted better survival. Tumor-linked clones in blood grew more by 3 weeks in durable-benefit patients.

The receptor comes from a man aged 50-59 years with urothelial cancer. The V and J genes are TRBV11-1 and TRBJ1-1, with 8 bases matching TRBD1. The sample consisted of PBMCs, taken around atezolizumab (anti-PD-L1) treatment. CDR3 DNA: TGTGCCAGCAGCTTGACGACAGGGGTAACTGAAGCTTTCTTT. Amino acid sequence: CASSLTTGVTEAFF.